This TCR beta chain appears in the sequencing data of a study of cytomegalovirus exposure and HLA in healthy donors. Findings and caveats of the study: Cytomegalovirus status, reportedly, was diagnosed with high specificity and sensitivity by the classifier. In a later analysis, DRB1 alleles had the most associated TCRs; HLA-C alleles the fewest.

The PCR ran on 60 Vbeta and 13 Jbeta primers. Here immunoSEQ multiplex PCR was the method, and the copy in TCRdb shows in-frame clones only, minus some. The profile shows 120,000 to 150,000 clones, 55% to 85% of them singletons. This clone came up once. The antigen is not known. V was shortened by 4 bases and J by 9 bases, with 12 bases between the two germline ends. In germline, CDR1 is SGHVS, CDR2 FNYEAQ. The CDR3 sequence is 13 residues long. The sample consisted of PBMCs. V gene TRBV7-6 combines with J gene TRBJ2-2; D is perhaps TRBD1 (5 bases). This receptor was obtained from a man in his forties in good health and CMV-seronegative. This CDR3 is CASSSVTGRELFF. In nucleotides, the CDR3 is TGTGCCAGCAGCTCGGTTACAGGTCGGGAGCTGTTTTTT.